The 9 T cell receptor beta chains below all came from one sample that was sequenced in a study of T cell responses to AZD1222 COVID-19 vaccine (dated by TCRdb to 2020 to 2023). The time point label corresponds to: baseline before first vaccination. Library preparation employed the immunoSEQ multiplex PCR assay. Not all clones reach the TCRdb copy of this immuneACCESS table, which keeps in-frame sequences only. Checked studies attribute under half of the gap to unresolved V genes and leave the rest unexplained. The sample records tens of thousands of clones, about 80% of which are singletons. 12% of the sample is taken by the ten largest. The sample in question was peripheral blood, obtained on day 0 of AZD1222 vaccination. These receptor sequences come from an adult in good health.

The CDR3 nucleotides are TGTGCCAGCAGCTCGTCTCCGGCCTTCCGGGCTGAAGCTTTCTTT. It translates to CASSSSPAFRAEAFF. The V call is TRBV5-8, the J call TRBJ1-1, with D unresolved. Trimming removed 3 bases at V and 6 bases at J, with 18 bases between. This CDR3 region has 15 residues. The germline CDR1 and CDR2 sequences are SGHTS and YDEGEE.

The chain uses TRBV5-1 and TRBJ1-1; 9 bases align to TRBD1. There are 16 residues in the CDR3. Germline V gives CDR1 SGHRS, CDR2 YFSETQ. V gave up 4 bases and J gave up 0 bases; unmatched junction bases: 7. The CDR3 nucleotides read TGCGCCAGCAGCCGGGGACAGGGCGGGTTGAACACTGAAGCTTTCTTT. Amino acids: CASSRGQGGLNTEAFF. Combining the CDR3 with reference TRBV5-1 and TRBJ1-1 gives the whole variable domain KAGVTQTPRYLIKTRGQQVTLSCSPISGHRSVSWYQQTPGQGLQFLFEYFSETQRNKGNFPGRFSGRQFSNSRSEMNVSTLELGDSALYLCASSRGQGGLNTEAFFGQGTRLTVV.

J is TRBJ1-6 and V is TRBV11-1; no clear D. V lost 0 bases to trimming and J lost 8 bases, with 14 bases between them. The CDR3 extends over 16 amino acids. Germline V gene sequence: CDR1 SGHAT, CDR2 FQDESV (reference sequence). CDR3 sequence: CASSLARAGRDSPLHF. Here the CDR3 DNA reads TGTGCCAGCAGCTTAGCGCGGGCAGGTAGAGATTCACCCCTCCACTTT.

This sequence joins TRBV4-3 and TRBJ2-5; D is uncertain. V was cut by 4 bases and J by 5 bases, with 11 bases left in between. Germline V gives CDR1 LGHNA, CDR2 YSLEER. This CDR3 region has 13 residues. This CDR3 is CASSLAMGETQYF. As DNA, the CDR3 is TGCGCCAGCAGCCTGGCCATGGGGGAGACCCAGTACTTC.

This sequence joins TRBV7-8 and TRBJ1-3; the D gene is possibly TRBD1 (5 bases). Germline CDR1 reads SGHVS; CDR2 reads FQNEAQ. The CDR3 has 16 residues. Trimming removed 1 base at V and 3 bases at J, with 13 bases between. The CDR3 is CASSLVSGLYGNTIYF. The CDR3 DNA reads as TGTGCCAGCAGCTTAGTTTCAGGGCTGTATGGAAACACCATATATTTT.

Judged by abundance, this clone is medium-sized. The V and J genes are TRBV11-3 and TRBJ2-2; 9 positions agree with TRBD2. Germline-derived CDR1 and CDR2 are SGHNT and YENEEA. Germline trimming cut 1 base from V and 6 bases from J; bases unmatched to any gene: 6. The CDR3 is made up of 16 amino acids. The CDR3 protein is CASSLGGSGGAGELFF. The CDR3 coding sequence is TGTGCCAGCAGCTTAGGAGGTAGCGGGGGAGCCGGGGAGCTGTTTTTT.

The rearrangement joins TRBV6-1 to TRBJ2-7, with TRBD2 matching 8 bases. The V and J ends lost 1 base and 3 bases, in that order; junction bases with no gene match: 2. Germline lookup yields CDR1 MNHNS and CDR2 SASEGT. The CDR3 is 14 amino acids. The CDR3: CASSEVGLGYEQYF. CDR3 nucleotide sequence: TGTGCCAGCAGTGAAGTGGGACTAGGCTACGAGCAGTACTTC.

This clone was detected a few times. The chain employs TRBV6-5 and TRBJ1-5, with TRBD1 as a possible D gene (5 bases). The CDR3 extends over 13 amino acids. Trimming pared 7 bases from V and 4 bases from J, leaving 11 bases between. Germline CDR1 MNHEY, CDR2 SVGAGI. Written as DNA, the CDR3 is TGTGCCAGCACCAAACAGGTGAATCAGCCCCAGCATTTT. It is translated as CASTKQVNQPQHF.

This chain joins TRBV19 and TRBJ1-1; the match to TRBD1 covers 9 bases. CDR3 length: 15 residues. The ends lost 4 bases at V and 8 bases at J; junction bases unmatched: 11. The germline V gene has CDR1 LNHDA and CDR2 SQIVND (reference sequence). CDR3 in amino acids: CASSTATGGVREAFF. Here the CDR3 DNA reads TGTGCCAGTAGTACCGCGACAGGGGGGGTTCGAGAAGCTTTCTTT.